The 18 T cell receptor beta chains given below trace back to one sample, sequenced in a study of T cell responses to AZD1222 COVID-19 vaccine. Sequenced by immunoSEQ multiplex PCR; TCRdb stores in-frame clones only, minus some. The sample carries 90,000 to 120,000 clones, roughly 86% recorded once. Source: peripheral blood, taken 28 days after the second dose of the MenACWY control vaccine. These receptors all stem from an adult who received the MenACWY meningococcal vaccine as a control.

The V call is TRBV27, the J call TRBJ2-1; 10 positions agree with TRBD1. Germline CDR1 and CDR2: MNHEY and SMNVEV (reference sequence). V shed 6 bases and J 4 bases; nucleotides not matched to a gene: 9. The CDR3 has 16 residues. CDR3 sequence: CASRRWTGGRYNEQFF. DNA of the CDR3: TGTGCCAGCAGGCGATGGACAGGGGGACGATACAATGAGCAGTTCTTC.

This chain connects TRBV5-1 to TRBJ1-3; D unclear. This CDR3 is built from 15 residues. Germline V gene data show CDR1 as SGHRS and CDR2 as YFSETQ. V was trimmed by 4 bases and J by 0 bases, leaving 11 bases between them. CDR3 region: CASSPSGYSGNTIYF. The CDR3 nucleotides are TGCGCCAGCAGCCCCTCAGGATACTCTGGAAACACCATATATTTT.

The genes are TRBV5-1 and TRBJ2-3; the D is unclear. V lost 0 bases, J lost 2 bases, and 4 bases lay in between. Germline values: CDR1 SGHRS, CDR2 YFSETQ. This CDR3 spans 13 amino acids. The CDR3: CASSLGDTDTQYF. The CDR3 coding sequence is TGCGCCAGCAGCTTGGGGGACACAGATACGCAGTATTTT.

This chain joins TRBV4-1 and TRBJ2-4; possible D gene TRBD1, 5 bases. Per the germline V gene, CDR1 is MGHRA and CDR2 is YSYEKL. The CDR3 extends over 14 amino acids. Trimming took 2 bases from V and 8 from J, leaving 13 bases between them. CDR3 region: CASSQRQLRDIQYF. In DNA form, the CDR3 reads TGCGCCAGCAGCCAACGACAGTTAAGAGACATTCAGTACTTC.

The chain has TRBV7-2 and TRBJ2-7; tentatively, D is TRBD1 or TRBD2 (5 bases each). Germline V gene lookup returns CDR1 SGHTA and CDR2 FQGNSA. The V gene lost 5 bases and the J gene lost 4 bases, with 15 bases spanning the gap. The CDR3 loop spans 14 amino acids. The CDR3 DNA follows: TGTGCCAGCAGCGTCGACCAGGGAGTGTACGAGCAGTACTTC. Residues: CASSVDQGVYEQYF. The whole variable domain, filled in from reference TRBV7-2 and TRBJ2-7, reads GAGVSQSPSNKVTEKGKDVELRCDPISGHTALYWYRQSLGQGLEFLIYFQGNSAPDKSGLPSDRFSAERTGGSVSTLTIQRTQQEDSAVYLCASSVDQGVYEQYFGPGTRLTVT.

The CDR3 here is CASSQAYRGRTEAFF. The CDR3 DNA is TGCGCCAGCAGCCAAGCGTACAGGGGGCGGACTGAAGCTTTCTTT. The gene calls are TRBV4-1 and TRBJ1-1, with 9 bases matching TRBD1. The CDR3 extends over 15 amino acids. Germline CDR1 reads MGHRA; CDR2 reads YSYEKL. The V gene end was trimmed by 1 base and the J gene end by 5 bases; junction bases not matched to a gene: 5.

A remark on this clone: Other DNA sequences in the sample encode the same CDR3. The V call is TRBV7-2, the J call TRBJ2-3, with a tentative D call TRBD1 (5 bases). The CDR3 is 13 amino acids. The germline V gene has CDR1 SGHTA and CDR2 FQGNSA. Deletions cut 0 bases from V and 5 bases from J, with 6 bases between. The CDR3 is CASSLAQGDTQYF. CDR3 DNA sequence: TGTGCCAGCAGCTTAGCCCAGGGAGATACGCAGTATTTT.

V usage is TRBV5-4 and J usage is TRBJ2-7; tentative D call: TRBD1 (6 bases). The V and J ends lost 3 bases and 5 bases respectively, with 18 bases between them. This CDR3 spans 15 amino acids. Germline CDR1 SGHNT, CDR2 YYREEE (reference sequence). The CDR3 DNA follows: TGTGCCAGCAGCTCTTACAGGGCACGGGCAGACGAGCAGTACTTC. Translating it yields CASSSYRARADEQYF.

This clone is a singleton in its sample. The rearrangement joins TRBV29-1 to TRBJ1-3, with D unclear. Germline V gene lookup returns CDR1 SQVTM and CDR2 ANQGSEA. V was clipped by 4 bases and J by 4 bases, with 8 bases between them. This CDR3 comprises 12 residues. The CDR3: CSVGVGGNTIYF. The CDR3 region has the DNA TGCAGCGTTGGGGTAGGAGGAAACACCATATATTTT.

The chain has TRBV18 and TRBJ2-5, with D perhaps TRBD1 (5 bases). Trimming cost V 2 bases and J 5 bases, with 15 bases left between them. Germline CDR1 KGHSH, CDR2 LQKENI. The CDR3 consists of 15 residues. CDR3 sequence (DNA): TGTGCCAGCTCACCAGGGGCACTTAGAATGGAGACCCAGTACTTC. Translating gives CASSPGALRMETQYF.

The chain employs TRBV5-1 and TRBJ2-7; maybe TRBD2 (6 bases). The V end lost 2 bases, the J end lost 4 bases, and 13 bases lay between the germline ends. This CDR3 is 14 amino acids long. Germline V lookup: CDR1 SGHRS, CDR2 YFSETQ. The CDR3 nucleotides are TGCGCCAGCAGCTTAGGGACTTACCAATACGAGCAGTACTTC. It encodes CASSLGTYQYEQYF.

CDR3 sequence: CASSPAGGMNTEAFF. Here the CDR3 DNA reads TGCGCCAGCTCCCCCGCAGGGGGCATGAACACTGAAGCTTTCTTT. The rearrangement uses TRBV5-1 and TRBJ1-1, with TRBD1 matching 8 bases. The CDR3 length is 15 residues. Germline trimming cut 7 bases from V and 0 bases from J; bases unmatched to any gene: 8. The V gene's germline CDR1 is SGHRS and CDR2 YFSETQ.

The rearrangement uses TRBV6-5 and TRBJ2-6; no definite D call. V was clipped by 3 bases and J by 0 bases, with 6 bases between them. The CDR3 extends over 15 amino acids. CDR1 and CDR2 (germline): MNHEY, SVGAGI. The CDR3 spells CASSYSFSGANVLTF. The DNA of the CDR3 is TGTGCCAGCAGTTATTCTTTCTCTGGGGCCAACGTCCTGACTTTC.

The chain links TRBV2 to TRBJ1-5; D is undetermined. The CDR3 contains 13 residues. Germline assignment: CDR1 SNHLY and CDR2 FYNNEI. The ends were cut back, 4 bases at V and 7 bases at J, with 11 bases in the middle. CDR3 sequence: CASSAQREQPQHF. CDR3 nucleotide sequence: TGTGCCAGCAGTGCCCAGCGGGAGCAGCCCCAGCATTTT.

The CDR3 loop is CASSQMSQRGDNEQFF. Here the CDR3 DNA reads TGCGCCAGCAGCCAGATGTCTCAGCGGGGGGACAATGAGCAGTTCTTC. The chain uses TRBV5-1 and TRBJ2-1; TRBD2 matches at 9 bases. J was trimmed by 5 bases and V by 4 bases; bases with no gene match: 10. This CDR3 is built from 16 residues. The germline CDR1 and CDR2 sequences are SGHRS and YFSETQ. Full variable domain (outside the CDR3, taken from reference TRBV5-1 and TRBJ2-1): KAGVTQTPRYLIKTRGQQVTLSCSPISGHRSVSWYQQTPGQGLQFLFEYFSETQRNKGNFPGRFSGRQFSNSRSEMNVSTLELGDSALYLCASSQMSQRGDNEQFFGPGTRLTVL.

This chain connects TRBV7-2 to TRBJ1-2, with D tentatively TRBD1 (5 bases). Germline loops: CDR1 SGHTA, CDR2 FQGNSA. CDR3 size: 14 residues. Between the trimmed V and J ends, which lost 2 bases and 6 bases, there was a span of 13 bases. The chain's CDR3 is CASSLNQGDDGYTF. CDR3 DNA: TGTGCCAGCAGCTTAAATCAGGGAGACGATGGCTACACCTTC.

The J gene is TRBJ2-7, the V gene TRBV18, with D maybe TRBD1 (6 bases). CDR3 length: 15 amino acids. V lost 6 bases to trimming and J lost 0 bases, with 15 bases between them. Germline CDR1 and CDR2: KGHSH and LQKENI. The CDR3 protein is CASSLNRDTSYEQYF. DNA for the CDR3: TGTGCCAGCTCGCTCAACCGGGACACCTCCTACGAGCAGTACTTC.

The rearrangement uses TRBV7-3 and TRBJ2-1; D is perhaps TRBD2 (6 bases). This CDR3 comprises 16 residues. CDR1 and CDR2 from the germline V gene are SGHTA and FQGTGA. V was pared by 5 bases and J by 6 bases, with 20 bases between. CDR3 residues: CASSPGGGAQSNEQFF. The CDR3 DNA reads TGTGCCAGCAGCCCGGGCGGCGGGGCGCAGTCCAATGAGCAGTTCTTC.